This T cell receptor beta chain was identified in a study of T cell clonotyping in hematopoietic cell transplantation. Only in-frame clones appear in the TCRdb table, and some are missing; sequencing was by immunoSEQ multiplex PCR. The profile shows about 11,000 clones, less than 55% of them singletons. The CDR3 spans 10 residues. The germline CDR1 and CDR2 sequences are SQVTM and ANQGSEA. V dropped 7 bases and J dropped 8 bases, with 9 bases sitting between them. Samples: about 28 days before transplant, then days 30, 100 and 180 after. Study-wide points: Graft donor and pretransplant recipient Inverse Simpson Index values predicted broader posttransplant TCR diversity. Recipient TCR diversity dropped after transplant; expanded clonotypes rose from day 30 to 180. CD4 and CD8 repertoire contributions could not be separated without sorting.

A note on this clone: What it binds is unknown.

The sequence came from a male patient aged 45-60 years who had an allogeneic stem cell transplant from an unrelated donor, so the T cells may come from the graft donor. Some clones in this sample may be carry-over from other donors' samples. The J gene is TRBJ1-3, the V gene TRBV29-1, with D possibly matching TRBD1 (5 bases). The sample in question was PBMCs, obtained 30 days after allogeneic stem cell transplant. CDR3 residues: CSGGEDTIYF. As DNA, the CDR3 is TGCAGCGGGGGGGAGGACACCATATATTTT.